Presented here are 26 T cell receptor beta chains from one specimen sequenced in a study of OX40 agonist ivuxolimab in advanced cancers. Only in-frame clones appear in the TCRdb table, and some are missing; sequencing was by immunoSEQ multiplex PCR. The repertoire holds about 95,000 clones, with approximately 85% as singletons. Sequences were derived from CD4+ or CD8+ T cells sorted from blood, sampled in a trial of the OX40 agonist ivuxolimab. The receptors derive from an adult with an advanced solid tumor such as melanoma, head and neck, liver or kidney cancer.

The J gene is TRBJ2-7, the V gene TRBV27, with 11 bases matching TRBD2. Germline lookup yields CDR1 MNHEY and CDR2 SMNVEV (reference sequence). This CDR3 spans 17 amino acids. V was pared by 5 bases and J by 4 bases, with 13 bases of the junction left unmatched. This CDR3 is CASSPILTGTSGYEQYF. CDR3 DNA: TGTGCCAGCAGTCCGATACTAACCGGGACTAGCGGTTACGAGCAGTACTTC.

The CDR3: CASRETGVQFSEQYF. The CDR3, as DNA: TGTGCCAGCAGGGAAACAGGGGTTCAGTTCTCAGAGCAGTACTTC. The J gene is TRBJ2-7, the V gene TRBV2; 7 bases align to TRBD1. CDR3 size: 15 residues. Germline CDR1 and CDR2: SNHLY and FYNNEI. J lost 7 bases, V lost 6 bases, and 15 bases had no gene match.

This chain links TRBV5-1 with TRBJ2-1; D is uncertain. Trimming pared 1 base from V and 4 bases from J, leaving 3 bases between. The germline V gene has CDR1 SGHRS and CDR2 YFSETQ. The CDR3 length is 12 residues. CDR3 in DNA: TGCGCCAGCAGCTTGTTATACAATGAGCAGTTCTTC. Translated, it gives CASSLLYNEQFF. The variable domain in full, with the rest retrieved from reference TRBV5-1 and TRBJ2-1, is KAGVTQTPRYLIKTRGQQVTLSCSPISGHRSVSWYQQTPGQGLQFLFEYFSETQRNKGNFPGRFSGRQFSNSRSEMNVSTLELGDSALYLCASSLLYNEQFFGPGTRLTVL.

J is TRBJ2-1 and V is TRBV7-3; D is unresolved. Per germline, CDR1 SGHTA and CDR2 FQGTGA. The CDR3 covers 12 residues. With 6 bases removed from V and 9 bases from J, the gap between germline ends came to 12 bases. Written as DNA, the CDR3 is TGTGCCAGCAGTTTGACCCCTGGTGAGCAGTTCTTC. Residues: CASSLTPGEQFF.

This chain connects TRBV21-1 to TRBJ2-3; the tabulated D call, TRBD2, remains unverified against the DNA. TRBV21-1 is noted as a pseudogene. The CDR3 loop spans 20 amino acids. In DNA, the CDR3 is TGTGCCAGCAGCAAAGAGGGGCTACCAGGAGGCGGGAGGGCCTGTGATACGCAGTATTTT. It encodes CASSKEGLPGGGRACDTQYF.

V gene TRBV6-5 combines with J gene TRBJ1-1; tentative D call: TRBD1 (5 bases). The V gene lost 8 bases and the J gene lost 0 bases, with 16 bases spanning the gap. Looked up from germline, CDR1 is MNHEY and CDR2 is SVGAGI. This CDR3 spans 15 amino acids. The CDR3 DNA is TGTGCCAGCTCGTCCTCGAGGGGACTGAACACTGAAGCTTTCTTT. It codes for CASSSSRGLNTEAFF.

This clone has more than one count but fewer than ten. The gene calls are TRBV18 and TRBJ2-1, with TRBD2 identical over 7 bases. This CDR3 spans 14 amino acids. CDR1 and CDR2 from the germline V gene are KGHSH and LQKENI. The V gene end was trimmed by 5 bases and the J gene end by 4 bases; junction bases not matched to a gene: 5. For the CDR3, the DNA is TGTGCCAGCTCAAGTAGCGGGCTATACAATGAGCAGTTCTTC. Residues: CASSSSGLYNEQFF.

V and J are TRBV5-5 and TRBJ2-7; D remains unclear. The CDR3 totals 13 residues. The V gene lost 4 bases and the J gene lost 6 bases, with 14 bases spanning the gap. CDR1 and CDR2 from the germline V gene are SGHKS and YYEKEE (reference sequence). The CDR3 sequence: CASSLWGSVEQYF. CDR3 nucleotide sequence: TGTGCCAGCAGCCTGTGGGGTTCGGTCGAGCAGTACTTC.

The CDR3 sequence is CASGFPAGAYSYEQYF. CDR3 in DNA: TGTGCTAGTGGTTTCCCAGCGGGAGCCTACTCCTACGAGCAGTACTTC. The chain links TRBV12-5 to TRBJ2-7; TRBD2 matches 8 bases. V was clipped by 3 bases and J by 0 bases; unmatched bases: 7. The CDR3 is 16 residues long. Germline CDR1 reads LGHNT; CDR2 reads FRNRAP.

The rearrangement uses TRBV14 and TRBJ1-1; D gene ambiguous. In germline, CDR1 is SGHDN, CDR2 FVKESK. The CDR3 has 14 amino acids. V lost 1 base to trimming and J lost 1 base, with 7 bases between them. CDR3 protein: CASSQVEPNTEAFF. CDR3 nucleotide sequence: TGTGCCAGCAGCCAAGTTGAACCGAACACTGAAGCTTTCTTT. Filled out from reference TRBV14 and TRBJ1-1, the complete variable domain reads EAGVTQFPSHSVIEKGQTVTLRCDPISGHDNLYWYRRVMGKEIKFLLHFVKESKQDESGMPNNRFLAERTGGTYSTLKVQPAELEDSGVYFCASSQVEPNTEAFFGQGTRLTVV.

The rearrangement links TRBV30 to TRBJ2-7, with 7 bases lining up with TRBD1. V lost 4 bases, J lost 0 bases, and 9 bases stayed unmatched. Germline CDR1 GTSNPN, CDR2 SVGIG (reference sequence). The CDR3 is made up of 15 amino acids. The CDR3 nucleotides are TGTGCCTGGACCACCCCGGGACAGAGCTCCTACGAGCAGTACTTC. It codes for CAWTTPGQSSYEQYF.

This clone came up a few times. V usage is TRBV5-4 and J usage is TRBJ2-7, with a possible D match to TRBD2 (5 bases). The CDR3 consists of 11 residues. Germline loops: CDR1 SGHNT, CDR2 YYREEE (reference sequence). The ends were cut back, 2 bases at V and 6 bases at J, with 6 bases in the middle. CDR3 DNA: TGTGCCAGCAGCTTACGGGGCGAGCAGTACTTC. Translating gives CASSLRGEQYF.

CDR3 nucleotides: TGCAGTGCGAAGGGGTCGAGAGGCTACACCTTC. This gives the protein CSAKGSRGYTF. The chain recombines TRBV20-1 with TRBJ1-2, with D possibly being TRBD1 (5 bases). The CDR3 has 11 amino acids. Germline V gene sequence: CDR1 DFQATT, CDR2 SNEGSKA (reference sequence). Trimming shortened V by 6 bases and J by 8 bases, and 13 bases separated the two germline ends.

The rearrangement links TRBV19 to TRBJ2-1; 9 positions agree with TRBD2. The CDR3 spans 15 residues. V lost 5 bases, J lost 3 bases, and 5 bases stayed unmatched. In germline, CDR1 is LNHDA, CDR2 SQIVND (reference sequence). The CDR3 DNA is TGTGCCAGTAGTGTGGGACTAGCAGACTACAATGAGCAGTTCTTC. As protein: CASSVGLADYNEQFF.

The rearrangement uses TRBV30 and TRBJ2-7; D assignment may be TRBD1 or TRBD2 (5 bases each). Looked up from germline, CDR1 is GTSNPN and CDR2 is SVGIG (reference sequence). CDR3 length equals 15 residues. V lost 4 bases and J lost 2, with 18 bases in between. Here the CDR3 DNA reads TGTGCCTGGACCCGGGGCCTTCGACTGCCCTACGAGCAGTACTTC. This translates into CAWTRGLRLPYEQYF.

The V gene is TRBV18, the J gene TRBJ1-1; D unclear. The CDR3 has 13 residues. Trimming left V 2 bases short and J 8 bases short, with 12 bases between. Per germline, CDR1 KGHSH and CDR2 LQKENI. The CDR3 coding sequence is TGTGCCAGCTCACCAGATGAAGAGGACGAAGCTTTCTTT. This codes for CASSPDEEDEAFF.

V usage is TRBV28 and J usage is TRBJ1-1; 8 bases are a match to TRBD1. The CDR3 loop spans 16 amino acids. Trimming at V came to 4 bases and at J to 0 bases, leaving 7 bases not matched to a gene. The germline CDR1 and CDR2 sequences are MDHEN and SYDVKM. The CDR3 loop reads CASSSGQGGMNTEAFF. The DNA of the CDR3 is TGTGCCAGCAGTTCCGGACAGGGCGGCATGAACACTGAAGCTTTCTTT.

This sequence joins TRBV28 and TRBJ1-4, with D tentatively TRBD1 (5 bases). This CDR3 contains 12 residues. The germline V gene encodes CDR1 MDHEN and CDR2 SYDVKM. The V and J ends lost 3 bases and 13 bases respectively, with 12 bases between them. CDR3 coding DNA: TGTGCCAGCAGTTTGAGTAGGCAGGGACTGTTTTTT. Amino acid sequence: CASSLSRQGLFF.

The chain employs TRBV7-8 and TRBJ2-7; 10 bases are a match to TRBD2. The CDR3 length is 14 residues. Trimming cost V 5 bases and J 2 bases; bases outside gene matches: 3. Looked up from germline, CDR1 is SGHVS and CDR2 is FQNEAQ. As DNA, the CDR3 is TGTGCCAGCAGCACTACTAGCGGGACCTACGAGCAGTACTTC. Translated: CASSTTSGTYEQYF.

The V and J genes are TRBV7-2 and TRBJ2-5, with unresolved D. From germline, CDR1 is SGHTA and CDR2 FQGNSA. The CDR3 sequence is 13 residues long. V lost 2 bases and J 3 bases, leaving 7 bases between the germline ends. The chain's CDR3 is CASSLSREETQYF. CDR3 bases: TGTGCCAGCAGCTTAAGTCGGGAAGAGACCCAGTACTTC.

With regard to this clone: Likely a read error: the CDR3 ends without its conserved phenylalanine or tryptophan. No DNA is shown, since the ends of the CDR3 on it are uncertain; the CDR3 is the one TCRdb lists. V and J are TRBV5-3 and TRBJ2-6. TRBV5-3 is designated an ORF whose function remains uncertain. The CDR3 extends over 9 residues, inclusive of both ends. The CDR3 sequence is CARSLVMVG.

This sequence joins TRBV7-3 and TRBJ2-2, with 7 bases identical to TRBD1. Trimming removed 5 bases from V and 0 bases from J; junction bases left unmatched: 3. The CDR3 is 15 residues long. Germline loops: CDR1 SGHTA, CDR2 FQGTGA. The CDR3 DNA reads TGTGCCAGCAGCCCCGGGACAGCGAACACCGGGGAGCTGTTTTTT. Translation gives CASSPGTANTGELFF. The full variable domain, with the rest looked up from reference TRBV7-3 and TRBJ2-2, is GAGVSQTPSNKVTEKGKYVELRCDPISGHTALYWYRQSLGQGPEFLIYFQGTGAADDSGLPNDRFFAVRPEGSVSTLKIQRTERGDSAVYLCASSPGTANTGELFFGEGSRLTVL.

The V call is TRBV27, the J call TRBJ2-1, with D perhaps matching TRBD1 (5 bases). V was pared by 2 bases and J by 5 bases, with 10 bases between. Germline V lookup: CDR1 MNHEY, CDR2 SMNVEV (reference sequence). The CDR3 totals 14 residues. CDR3 sequence (DNA): TGTGCCAGCAGTTTACAGGGCTGGAACAATGAGCAGTTCTTC. This translates into CASSLQGWNNEQFF.

The chain recombines TRBV18 with TRBJ2-2; D is possibly TRBD2 (5 bases). Germline-derived CDR1 and CDR2 are KGHSH and LQKENI. The CDR3 consists of 13 residues. V lost 7 bases, J lost 7 bases, and 13 bases lay in between. The CDR3 region has the DNA TGTGCCAGCTACCGGGAACAGAGCGGGGAGCTGTTTTTT. This codes for CASYREQSGELFF. Full variable domain (rest looked up from reference TRBV18 and TRBJ2-2): NAGVMQNPRHLVRRRGQEARLRCSPMKGHSHVYWYRQLPEEGLKFMVYLQKENIIDESGMPKERFSAEFPKEGPSILRIQQVVRGDSAAYFCASYREQSGELFFGEGSRLTVL.

This clone was detected only once. V gene TRBV11-2 combines with J gene TRBJ2-7; 14 nucleotides match TRBD2. The CDR3 is 16 residues long. V lost 5 bases to trimming and J lost 5 bases; unmatched junction nucleotides: 8. Germline V lookup: CDR1 SGHAT, CDR2 FQNNGV. Here the CDR3 reads CASSARLAGGSHEQYF. In DNA, the CDR3 is TGTGCCAGCAGCGCACGACTAGCGGGAGGGTCCCACGAGCAGTACTTC.

A single count supports this clone. The DNA for the CDR3 is TGTGCCTGGGGGACAGGGATGGAGACCCAGTACTTC. This gives the protein CAWGTGMETQYF. The V and J genes are TRBV30 and TRBJ2-5, with 9 bases fitting TRBD1. The J segment lost 5 bases and the V segment lost 5 bases, leaving 3 bases of the junction unmatched. The CDR3 spans 12 residues. Germline CDR1 and CDR2: GTSNPN and SVGIG (reference sequence).